This T cell receptor (beta chain) was profiled in a study of blood T cell repertoires in COVID-19. Study-wide background: Samples came from the United States, Italy and Spain, spanning acute and convalescent COVID-19.

Per the original methods: The authors estimated nucleated cell counts from reference gene primer amplification. Libraries were prepared by immunoSEQ multiplex PCR; TCRdb keeps only in-frame clonotypes and omits some of them. That table is the source of V, J and clone size, and D and trimming were worked out from the DNA. The sample has some 380,000 clones; about 89% are singletons. Cohorts were determined from participant-reported clinical history. The TCR originated in a man younger than 40 who had recovered from COVID-19. The sequenced material came from PBMCs or T cells enriched from blood (not recorded which).

DNA of the CDR3: TGTGCCAGCTCACCACTCCCAGGAATGAACACTGAAGCTTTCTTT. Protein: CASSPLPGMNTEAFF. The chain is built from TRBV18 and TRBJ1-1; no definite D call. The V end was cut by 1 base, the J end by 0 bases, with 9 bases between. Germline assignment: CDR1 KGHSH and CDR2 LQKENI. This CDR3 region has 15 residues. The variable domain in full, completed from reference TRBV18 and TRBJ1-1, reads NAGVMQNPRHLVRRRGQEARLRCSPMKGHSHVYWYRQLPEEGLKFMVYLQKENIIDESGMPKERFSAEFPKEGPSILRIQQVVRGDSAAYFCASSPLPGMNTEAFFGQGTRLTVV.